This T cell receptor beta chain was captured by sequencing in a study of tumor and adjacent non-tumor tissue in lung cancer. RNA was extracted from bulk tissue without any cell sorting. More than 3 cm separated this lung sample from the edge of the tumor. TCRbeta libraries were built with three rounds of nested PCR, modified from ARM-PCR. In TCRdb, the multiplex PCR reads were re-called with MiXCR into one record per CDR3 protein. The data show 48,000 or so distinct CDR3 sequences, more than 55% seen once. J was trimmed by 13 bases and V by 1 base; bases with no gene match: 7. From germline, CDR1 is LNHDA and CDR2 SQIVND (reference sequence). The CDR3 sequence is 13 residues long.

The sequence was collected from a woman aged 65 to 85 with non-small cell lung cancer. The rearrangement links TRBV19 to TRBJ2-1; TRBD2 agrees at 7 bases. Source material: distant non-tumor lung tissue. The CDR3 DNA reads as TGTGCCAGTAGTATAGCCAGCGGGAACCTACAGTTCTTC. Translated: CASSIASGNLQFF.